This T cell receptor (beta chain) was recovered during a study of T cell changes during pregnancy in multiple sclerosis. The table came from immunoSEQ multiplex PCR; TCRdb's copy has only in-frame clones and leaves some out. The table lists about 56,000 clones, around 90% of them singletons. V gave up 0 bases and J gave up 5 bases; unmatched junction bases: 4. CDR3 length: 15 amino acids. Germline CDR1 SGHRS, CDR2 YFSETQ. Sample: CD4+ T cells from peripheral blood mononuclear cells, taken in the second trimester of pregnancy. This TCR derives from a female donor with multiple sclerosis, enrolled in a pregnancy study. This chain links TRBV5-1 with TRBJ2-4, with 8 positions matching TRBD2. The CDR3 DNA is TGCGCCAGCAGCTTGGGGCCGGGGGGGGAAAACATTCAGTACTTC. Its protein is CASSLGPGGENIQYF.